This paragraph reports one T cell receptor beta chain. What it recognizes is unknown. The data were obtained in a study of T cell responses to AZD1222 COVID-19 vaccine. Repertoires were generated with immunoSEQ multiplex PCR, while TCRdb's copy carries only in-frame clones and drops some. The top ten hold around 6.4% of the sample, which has more than 150,000 clones, approximately 90% seen once. Study-wide results and caveats: It was only a handful of AZD1222 recipients who were seropositive at baseline.

Trimming shortened V by 2 bases and J by 0 bases, and 10 bases separated the two germline ends. This CDR3 is 15 amino acids long. Germline V gives CDR1 KGHSH, CDR2 LQKENI. The genes are TRBV18 and TRBJ2-5; D gene unclear. The clonotype was recovered from an adult in good health. The source was peripheral blood, collected on day 0 of AZD1222 vaccination. This chain's CDR3 is CASSPFGQNQETQYF. In DNA form, the CDR3 reads TGTGCCAGCTCACCATTTGGGCAGAACCAAGAGACCCAGTACTTC.